Following are 23 T cell receptor beta chains from one sample sequenced in a study of blood T cell repertoires in COVID-19. Repertoires were generated with immunoSEQ multiplex PCR, while TCRdb's copy carries only in-frame clones and drops some. Among 93,000 or so clones, nearly 90% were seen once, and the ten largest hold just over 3%. Material: peripheral blood. These receptor sequences come from a man in his fifties in a cohort sampled during active COVID-19.

The CDR3 region is CASSQGQGAASGRYEQYV. The DNA of the CDR3 is TGTGCCAGCTCACAGGGACAGGGGGCGGCTAGCGGCAGGTACGAGCAGTACGTC. The genes are TRBV18 and TRBJ2-7; TRBD1 matches 12 bases. CDR1 and CDR2 (germline): KGHSH, LQKENI. CDR3 size: 18 residues. Trimming removed 4 bases from V and 4 bases from J; junction bases left unmatched: 14.

The chain links TRBV24-1 to TRBJ2-5, with 9 nucleotides matching TRBD2. Looked up from germline, CDR1 is KGHDR and CDR2 is SFDVKD. V trimming: 4 bases; J trimming: 8 bases; junction bases outside the gene matches: 13. The CDR3 runs to 16 residues. The chain's CDR3 is CATSDPTISGGITQYF. CDR3 nucleotide sequence: TGTGCCACCAGTGACCCTACGATCAGCGGGGGGATTACCCAGTACTTC.

The count of this clone is one. The chain links TRBV9 to TRBJ1-3, with D possibly TRBD1 on 6 matching bases. Trimming took 4 bases from V and 1 from J, leaving 18 bases between them. CDR3 length equals 17 residues. Germline-derived CDR1 and CDR2 are SGDLS and YYNGEE. For the CDR3, the DNA is TGTGCCAGCAGCTTGGGACACCGCAAAAGGTCTGGAAACACCATATATTTT. It encodes CASSLGHRKRSGNTIYF.

The J gene is TRBJ1-4, the V gene TRBV5-4, with 9 bases lining up with TRBD1. V shed 4 bases, J shed 5 bases, and the junction held 6 bases outside the gene matches. CDR3 size: 15 residues. Germline V gives CDR1 SGHNT, CDR2 YYREEE (reference sequence). CDR3 sequence: CASSGGTGLNEKLFF. Here the CDR3 DNA reads TGTGCCAGCAGCGGAGGGACAGGGTTAAATGAAAAACTGTTTTTT.

The chain couples TRBV6-5 to TRBJ1-4, with 7 bases identical to TRBD1. V lost 4 bases to trimming and J lost 5 bases; unmatched junction nucleotides: 10. Germline assignment: CDR1 MNHEY and CDR2 SVGAGI. The CDR3 is 16 amino acids. The CDR3 here is CASSLLRTGRNEKLFF. DNA for the CDR3: TGTGCCAGCAGTTTACTTCGGACAGGCCGAAATGAAAAACTGTTTTTT.

This clone was seen just once. This chain uses TRBV2 with TRBJ1-2; tentatively, D is TRBD1 (5 bases). The V gene's germline CDR1 is SNHLY and CDR2 FYNNEI. This CDR3 region has 11 residues. Deletions cut 8 bases from V and 8 bases from J, with 12 bases between. For the CDR3, the DNA is TGTGCCAGCGGCTTAAGGGGAGGCTACACCTTC. Protein product: CASGLRGGYTF.

The chain uses TRBV10-2 and TRBJ1-3; D remains unclear. The CDR3 totals 13 residues. The V end was cut by 0 bases, the J end by 4 bases, with 4 bases between. Looked up from germline, CDR1 is WSHSY and CDR2 is SAAADI. CDR3 nucleotides: TGCGCCAGCAGTGAGTCGGAGGGAAACACCATATATTTT. Its translation: CASSESEGNTIYF.

The rearrangement links TRBV20-1 to TRBJ1-5; 7 bases fit TRBD1. With 3 bases clipped from V and 6 bases from J, the junction kept 11 bases outside the gene matches. This CDR3 contains 15 residues. CDR1 is DFQATT and CDR2 is SNEGSKA in the germline V gene (reference sequence). This CDR3 reads CSASRSRGYGQPQHF. In nucleotides, the CDR3 is TGCAGTGCTAGTCGGAGCAGGGGGTACGGTCAGCCCCAGCATTTT.

This chain joins TRBV6-2 or TRBV6-3 and TRBJ2-7, with 13 bases that match TRBD2. Germline V gives CDR1 MNHEY, CDR2 SVGEGT. CDR3 length: 14 residues. V lost 5 bases and J lost 7; bases outside the gene matches: 5. The CDR3, as DNA: TGTGCCAGCAGTCGGACTAGCGGGGGTGGGGAGCAGTACGTC. This encodes CASSRTSGGGEQYV.

The rearrangement joins TRBV6-6 to TRBJ1-6; 7 nucleotides agree with TRBD1. Germline lookup yields CDR1 MNHNY and CDR2 SVGAGI (reference sequence). Losses at the gene ends were 2 bases for V and 10 bases for J; bases not matched to a gene: 2. The CDR3 runs to 13 residues. Here the CDR3 DNA reads TGTGCCAGCAGTTACAGGGGGCAATCACCCCTCCACTTT. This codes for CASSYRGQSPLHF.

This chain joins TRBV5-1 and TRBJ2-7; D unresolved. V shed 4 bases and J shed 2 bases, with 10 bases lying between them. Germline V CDR1 and CDR2: SGHRS, YFSETQ. The CDR3 length is 13 residues. Here the CDR3 DNA reads TGCGCCAGCAGCGGCCAGATACCCTACGAGCAGTACTTC. Translated: CASSGQIPYEQYF.

The chain recombines TRBV10-3 with TRBJ2-3; TRBD2 matches at 7 bases. Trimming took 6 bases from V and 0 from J; bases not matched to a gene: 6. The CDR3 has 15 amino acids. Per the germline V gene, CDR1 is ENHRY and CDR2 is SYGVKD. CDR3 DNA: TGTGCCATCAGGGGCTCAGCGGGAAGCACAGATACGCAGTATTTT. It codes for CAIRGSAGSTDTQYF.

CDR3 amino acids: CASSQSGTGFDGGYGYTF. The DNA of the CDR3 is TGTGCCAGCAGCCAGTCCGGGACAGGGTTCGACGGAGGCTATGGCTACACCTTC. The chain employs TRBV4-2 and TRBJ1-2; 9 positions agree with TRBD1. The CDR3 loop spans 18 amino acids. The ends lost 3 bases at V and 4 bases at J; junction bases unmatched: 15. CDR1 LGHNA and CDR2 YNFKEQ come from the germline V gene.

This clone was seen a single time. This chain connects TRBV27 to TRBJ1-6, with TRBD1 identical over 7 bases. With V trimmed by 4 bases and J by 4 bases, 7 bases remained unmatched. Germline lookup yields CDR1 MNHEY and CDR2 SMNVEV (reference sequence). The CDR3 covers 16 residues. This chain's CDR3 is CASSWGTAGYNSPLHF. The CDR3 nucleotides read TGTGCCAGCAGTTGGGGGACAGCCGGTTATAATTCACCCCTCCACTTT.

This clone came up once. This chain connects TRBV24-1 to TRBJ2-1; tentatively, D is TRBD2 (6 bases). The V gene's germline CDR1 is KGHDR and CDR2 SFDVKD. V was cut by 4 bases and J by 9 bases, with 18 bases left in between. The CDR3 totals 15 residues. The DNA of the CDR3 is TGTGCCACCAGTGAGGCGGGACTTCCTTACCGTGAGCAGTTCTTC. The encoded protein is CATSEAGLPYREQFF.

The gene calls are TRBV7-3 and TRBJ2-6; D is unresolved. The CDR3 length is 14 residues. V dropped 3 bases and J dropped 4 bases, with 7 bases sitting between them. CDR1 and CDR2 (germline): SGHTA, FQGTGA. The CDR3 region is CASSFLSGANVLTF. The CDR3 DNA is TGTGCCAGCAGCTTTCTTTCCGGGGCCAACGTCCTGACTTTC. The full variable domain, completed using reference TRBV7-3 and TRBJ2-6, is GAGVSQTPSNKVTEKGKYVELRCDPISGHTALYWYRQSLGQGPEFLIYFQGTGAADDSGLPNDRFFAVRPEGSVSTLKIQRTERGDSAVYLCASSFLSGANVLTFGAGSRLTVL.

The chain carries TRBV5-6 and TRBJ2-7; 7 nucleotides agree with TRBD1. Germline values: CDR1 SGHDT, CDR2 YYEEEE. The CDR3 extends over 15 amino acids. J was trimmed by 2 bases and V by 5 bases; bases with no gene match: 10. The CDR3 protein is CASSFTGTVPYEQYV. As DNA, the CDR3 is TGTGCCAGCAGTTTTACCGGGACAGTACCCTACGAGCAGTACGTC.

The chain couples TRBV11-3 to TRBJ2-1; TRBD2 aligns across 10 bases. V gave up 4 bases and J gave up 4 bases; unmatched junction bases: 4. Germline V gene sequence: CDR1 SGHNT, CDR2 YENEEA. This CDR3 region has 15 residues. The CDR3 loop is CASSSLAGVYNEQFF. CDR3 DNA: TGTGCCAGCAGCTCCCTAGCGGGGGTGTACAATGAGCAGTTCTTC.

This chain connects TRBV7-9 to TRBJ2-5; TRBD2 aligns across 14 bases. Germline CDR1 reads SEHNR; CDR2 reads FQNEAQ (reference sequence). There are 15 residues in the CDR3. V dropped 4 bases and J dropped 4; count of bases not matched to a gene: 2. In DNA form, the CDR3 reads TGTGCCAGCAGCTCGGGACTAGCGGGGGTAGAGACCCAGTACTTC. Residues: CASSSGLAGVETQYF.

The genes are TRBV28 and TRBJ2-2, with a possible D match to TRBD2 (6 bases). CDR1 is MDHEN, CDR2 SYDVKM, per germline. The CDR3 runs to 15 residues. The ends were cut back, 8 bases at V and 5 bases at J, with 18 bases in the middle. The CDR3 DNA reads as TGTGCCAGCGGCACGGGCGGGGTTTCGACCGGGGAGCTGTTTTTT. Translation: CASGTGGVSTGELFF.

The chain combines TRBV6-5 with TRBJ2-5; unclear D gene. Germline assignment: CDR1 MNHEY and CDR2 SVGAGI. The CDR3 consists of 12 residues. Between the trimmed V and J ends, which lost 0 bases and 5 bases, there was a span of 4 bases. The CDR3 here is CASSYSRETQYF. The CDR3 bases are TGTGCCAGCAGTTACTCGAGGGAGACCCAGTACTTC.

The V call is TRBV11-3, the J call TRBJ2-3, with 7 nucleotides matching TRBD1. The CDR3 is made up of 13 amino acids. Germline CDR1 SGHNT, CDR2 YENEEA. Trimming took 9 bases from V and 6 from J; bases not matched to a gene: 9. CDR3 residues: CASGGRGIDTQYF. Here the CDR3 DNA reads TGTGCCAGTGGAGGCAGGGGGATTGATACGCAGTATTTT.

The V and J genes are TRBV4-3 and TRBJ1-4; D is ambiguous. The V end lost 0 bases, the J end lost 0 bases, and 8 bases lay between the germline ends. CDR3 size: 16 residues. Germline V gene lookup returns CDR1 LGHNA and CDR2 YSLEER. CDR3 loop: CASSQDPRATNEKLFF. The CDR3 bases are TGCGCCAGCAGCCAAGATCCCCGGGCAACTAATGAAAAACTGTTTTTT.